The T cell receptor (beta chain) described here comes from a study of a mutant IDH1 vaccine in newly diagnosed glioma. The wider study: Of the patients given treatment, approximately 62% were male and about 38% were female, and a mean age of about 40 years was recorded. Earlier treatment was radiotherapy, temozolomide, or both, with most getting both.

Described time point: baseline, week 1 (first vaccination visit). The treatment here: pre-vaccination baseline after standard-of-care therapy. Each of the donors came in with new WHO grade 3 or 4 astrocytomas that were IDH1-mutant and ATRX-lost. Clones were read by immunoSEQ multiplex PCR, and TCRdb kept only the in-frame ones, dropping some. The repertoire includes 90,000 to 100,000 clones, around 90% of them detected once, and approximately 0.57% sits in the top ten. This material consisted of PBMCs, taken from a glioma patient treated with radiotherapy, temozolomide or both. The clonotype was recovered from a woman aged 50 to 65 with glioma.

CDR3 sequence (DNA): TGTGCCAGCAGTTTTGGGACTAGCGGGCCACCACCCCGGGAGCTGTTTTTT. It translates to CASSFGTSGPPPRELFF. This sequence joins TRBV27 and TRBJ2-2, with TRBD2 matching 12 bases. The CDR3 is made up of 17 amino acids. Germline CDR1 reads MNHEY; CDR2 reads SMNVEV (reference sequence). The V segment lost 3 bases and the J segment 9 bases; nucleotides outside the gene matches: 11.